Listed below are T cell receptor beta chains from one sample, sequenced in a study of PD-L1 blockade in urothelial cancer. The assay was immunoSEQ multiplex PCR, and TCRdb's table has in-frame clones only and misses some. This sample has approximately 67,000 clones, with about 86% found just once. The input for sequencing was PBMCs, taken around atezolizumab (anti-PD-L1) treatment. The receptor source for this set is a man in his fifties or sixties with urothelial cancer. The CDR3 runs from the conserved cysteine through the conserved F or W. Fields, in order: V gene, J gene, CDR3 protein.

V gene: TRBV4-2; J gene: TRBJ2-1; CDR3 protein: CASSHGRGEDEQFF
V gene: TRBV27; J gene: TRBJ2-7; CDR3 protein: CASSSQTRATYEQYF
V gene: TRBV5-1; J gene: TRBJ2-3; CDR3 protein: CASSLEGQPSTDTQYF
V gene: TRBV15; J gene: TRBJ2-7; CDR3 protein: CATSRDRPREQYF
V gene: TRBV11-1; J gene: TRBJ1-1; CDR3 protein: CASSFELNTEAFF
V gene: TRBV5-4; J gene: TRBJ2-7; CDR3 protein: CASSWEPRGTYEQYF
V gene: TRBV7-9; J gene: TRBJ1-5; CDR3 protein: CASSLPHGHLYSNQPQHF
V gene: TRBV30; J gene: TRBJ2-1; CDR3 protein: CAWSGPGGEQFF
V gene: TRBV9; J gene: TRBJ2-3; CDR3 protein: CASSANREAYITDTQYF
V gene: TRBV19; J gene: TRBJ1-1; CDR3 protein: CASSYSGGTEAFF
V gene: TRBV4-2; J gene: TRBJ2-2; CDR3 protein: CASSQVRAPTGELFF
V gene: TRBV29-1; J gene: TRBJ2-7; CDR3 protein: CSVEEIQGAAYEQYF
V gene: TRBV7-6; J gene: TRBJ2-1; CDR3 protein: CASSIDRNSYNEQFF
V gene: TRBV5-5; J gene: TRBJ2-3; CDR3 protein: CASSLGRAADTQYF
V gene: TRBV4-1; J gene: TRBJ1-4; CDR3 protein: CASSQVWDSNEKLFF
V gene: TRBV4-1; J gene: TRBJ2-1; CDR3 protein: CASSQDRGQKGYNEQFF